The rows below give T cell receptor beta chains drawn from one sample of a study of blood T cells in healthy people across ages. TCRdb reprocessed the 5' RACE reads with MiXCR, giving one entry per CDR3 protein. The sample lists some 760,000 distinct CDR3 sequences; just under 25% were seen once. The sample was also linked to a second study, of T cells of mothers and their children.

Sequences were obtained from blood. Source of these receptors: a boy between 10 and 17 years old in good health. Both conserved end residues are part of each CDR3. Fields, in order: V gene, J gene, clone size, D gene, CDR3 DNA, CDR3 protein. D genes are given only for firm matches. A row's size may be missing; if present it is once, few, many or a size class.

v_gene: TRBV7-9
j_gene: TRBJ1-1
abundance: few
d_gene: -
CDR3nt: TGTGCCAGCAGCTTAGGCGCAGGGGCCCTCATGAACACTGAAGCTTTCTTT
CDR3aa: CASSLGAGALMNTEAFF

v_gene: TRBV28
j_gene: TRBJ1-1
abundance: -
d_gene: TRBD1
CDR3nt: TGTGCCAGCACCCTAGGACAGGCCCCCTCTATGGCTTTCTTT
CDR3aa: CASTLGQAPSMAFF

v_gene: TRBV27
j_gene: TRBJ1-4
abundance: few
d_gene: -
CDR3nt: TGTGCCAGCAGTTTATTGTGGACGGACCCTAATGAAAAACTGTTTTTT
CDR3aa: CASSLLWTDPNEKLFF

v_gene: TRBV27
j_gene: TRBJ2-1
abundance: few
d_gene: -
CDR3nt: TGTGCCAGCAGTTTATCTTCCGAACCCCGCTACAATGAGCAGTTCTTC
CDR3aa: CASSLSSEPRYNEQFF

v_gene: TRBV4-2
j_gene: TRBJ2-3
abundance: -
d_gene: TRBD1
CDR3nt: TGTGCCAGCAGCCAAGATCCGGGACAGGGGGAGACAGATACGCAGTATTTT
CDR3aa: CASSQDPGQGETDTQYF

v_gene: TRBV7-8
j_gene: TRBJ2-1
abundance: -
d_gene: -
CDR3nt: TGTGCCAGCAGCTTGGGAGCCACTGAGCAGTTCTTC
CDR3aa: CASSLGATEQFF

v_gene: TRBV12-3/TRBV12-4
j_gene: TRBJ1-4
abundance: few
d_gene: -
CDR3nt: TGTGCCAGCAGCTCTAGACAAGGGAATGAAAAACTGTTTTTT
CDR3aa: CASSSRQGNEKLFF

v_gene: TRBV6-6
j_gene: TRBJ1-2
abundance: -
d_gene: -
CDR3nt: TGTGCCAGCAGTTACGAGGCAGGGTATGGCTACACCTTC
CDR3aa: CASSYEAGYGYTF

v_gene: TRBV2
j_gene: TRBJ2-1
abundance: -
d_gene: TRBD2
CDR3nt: TGTGCCAGCGGTGGAGCGGGAGGCCCCTACAATGAGCAGTTCTTC
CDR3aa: CASGGAGGPYNEQFF

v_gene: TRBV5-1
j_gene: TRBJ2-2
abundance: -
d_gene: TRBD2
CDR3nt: TGCGCCAGCAGCTTCCTAGCGGGAGGAACCGGGGAGCTGTTTTTT
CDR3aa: CASSFLAGGTGELFF

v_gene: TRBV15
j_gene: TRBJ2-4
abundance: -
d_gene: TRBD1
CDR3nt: TGTGCCACCAGCAGAGATCGGTGGACAGGGAGAAACATTCAGTACTTC
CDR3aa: CATSRDRWTGRNIQYF

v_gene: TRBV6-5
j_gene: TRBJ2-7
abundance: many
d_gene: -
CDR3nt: TGTGCCAGCAGTTTAGGTCACGAGCAGTACTTC
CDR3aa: CASSLGHEQYF

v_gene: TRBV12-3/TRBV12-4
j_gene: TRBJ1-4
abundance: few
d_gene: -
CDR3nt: TGTGCCAGCAGTTTAGAGTCCCCGGGAAACCGGAATGAAAAACTGTTTTTT
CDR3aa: CASSLESPGNRNEKLFF

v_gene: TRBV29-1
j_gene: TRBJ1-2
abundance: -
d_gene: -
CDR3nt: TGCAGCGTTGAAGATCCGGGGAGGGACTATGGCTACACCTTC
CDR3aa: CSVEDPGRDYGYTF

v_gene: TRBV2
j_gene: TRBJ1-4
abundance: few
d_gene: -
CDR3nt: TGTGCCAGCAGTGAGGGCCCCCGAGGACTGTTTTTT
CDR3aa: CASSEGPRGLFF

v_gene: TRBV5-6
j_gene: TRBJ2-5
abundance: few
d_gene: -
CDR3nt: TGTGCCAGCAGCTTATCGAGCTTGGAAGAGACCCAGTACTTC
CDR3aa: CASSLSSLEETQYF

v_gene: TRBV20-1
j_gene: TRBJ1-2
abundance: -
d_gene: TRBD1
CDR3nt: TGCAGTGCCGTCGACAGGGAGGGATGGGGCTATGGCTACACCTTC
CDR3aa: CSAVDREGWGYGYTF

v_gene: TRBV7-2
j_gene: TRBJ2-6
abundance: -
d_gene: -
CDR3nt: TGTGCCAGCAGCCCGTCGGGACGGACCTCTGGGGCCAACGTCCTGACTTTC
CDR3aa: CASSPSGRTSGANVLTF

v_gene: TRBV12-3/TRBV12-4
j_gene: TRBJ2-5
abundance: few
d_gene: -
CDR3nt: TGTGCCAGCAGTGTTCAGGGGAAAGAGACCCAGTACTTC
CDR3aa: CASSVQGKETQYF

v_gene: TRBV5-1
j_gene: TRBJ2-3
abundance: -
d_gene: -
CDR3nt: TGCGCCAGCAGCTTGGCCACGAGAGATACGCAGTATTTT
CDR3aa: CASSLATRDTQYF

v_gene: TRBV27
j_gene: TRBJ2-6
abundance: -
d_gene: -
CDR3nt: TGTGCCAGCAGGCCAGGTAATGGGGCCAACGTCCTGACTTTC
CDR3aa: CASRPGNGANVLTF

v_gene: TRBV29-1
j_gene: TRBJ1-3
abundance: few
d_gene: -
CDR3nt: TGCAGCGTTGAAGTTAGAGGGGCTGGAAACACCATATATTTT
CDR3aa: CSVEVRGAGNTIYF

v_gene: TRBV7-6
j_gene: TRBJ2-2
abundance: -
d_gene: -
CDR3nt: TGTGCCAGCACCTTAAGGGCCGGGGAGCTGTTTTTT
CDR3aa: CASTLRAGELFF

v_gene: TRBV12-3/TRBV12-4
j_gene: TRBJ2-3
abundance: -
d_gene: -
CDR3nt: TGTGCCAGCAGCCCCGGGACACTTCCCACAGATACGCAGTATTTT
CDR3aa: CASSPGTLPTDTQYF

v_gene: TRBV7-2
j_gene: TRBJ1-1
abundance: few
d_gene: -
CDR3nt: TGTGCCAGCAGCTTAATTCCGGGGAGGGACACTGAAGCTTTCTTT
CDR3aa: CASSLIPGRDTEAFF

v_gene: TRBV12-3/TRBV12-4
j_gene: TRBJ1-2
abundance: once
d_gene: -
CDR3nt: TGTGCCAGCAGTCAAAGGGGGTCTGGAGGCTACACCTTC
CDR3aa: CASSQRGSGGYTF

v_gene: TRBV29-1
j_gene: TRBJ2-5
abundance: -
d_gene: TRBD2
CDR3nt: TGCAGCGTGGACGGTAGCGGGGCCCCCGAAGAGACCCAGTACTTC
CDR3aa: CSVDGSGAPEETQYF

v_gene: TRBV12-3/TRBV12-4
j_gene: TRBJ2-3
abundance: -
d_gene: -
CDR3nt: TGTGCCAGCAGTCCCGGCAGGGGGGGCGCAGATACGCAGTATTTT
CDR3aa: CASSPGRGGADTQYF

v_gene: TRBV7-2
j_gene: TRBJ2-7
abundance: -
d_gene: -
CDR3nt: TGTGCCAGCAGCTTAGAGGGACCTACAGGGACCTACGAGCAGTACTTC
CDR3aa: CASSLEGPTGTYEQYF

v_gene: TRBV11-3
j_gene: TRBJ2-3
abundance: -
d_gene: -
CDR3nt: TGTGCCAGCAGCCTAGGGGACCGTTTGGCAGATACGCAGTATTTT
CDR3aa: CASSLGDRLADTQYF

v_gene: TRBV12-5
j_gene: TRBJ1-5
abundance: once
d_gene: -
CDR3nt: TGTGCTAGTGGTTTGCTTAATCCCCAGGGCCAAAATCAGCCCCAGCATTTT
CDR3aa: CASGLLNPQGQNQPQHF

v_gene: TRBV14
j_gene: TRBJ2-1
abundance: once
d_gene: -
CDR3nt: TGTGCCAGCAGCCAGAGGGAGCGGGATGAGCAGTTCTTC
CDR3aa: CASSQRERDEQFF

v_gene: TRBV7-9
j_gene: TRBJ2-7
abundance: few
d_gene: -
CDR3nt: TGTGCCAGCAGCTTTAGAGTCGGAAGGGGAACCTTCTACGAGCAGTACTTC
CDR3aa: CASSFRVGRGTFYEQYF

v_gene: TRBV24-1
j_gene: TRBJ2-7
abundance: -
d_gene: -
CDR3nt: TGTGCCACCAGTACTGACGGCGAGCAGTACTTC
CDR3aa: CATSTDGEQYF

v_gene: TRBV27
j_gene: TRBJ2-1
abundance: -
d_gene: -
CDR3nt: TGTGCCAGCAGTTGGTCAATGGGTCTCTCGGCCGGTGAGCAGTTCTTC
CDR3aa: CASSWSMGLSAGEQFF

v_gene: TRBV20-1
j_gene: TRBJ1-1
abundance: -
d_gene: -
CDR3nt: TGCAGTGCTACCCCGGACAGGAACACTGAAGCTTTCTTT
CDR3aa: CSATPDRNTEAFF

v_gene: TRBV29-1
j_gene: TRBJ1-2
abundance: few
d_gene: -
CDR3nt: TGCAGCGTTGAGGGGGTTGCTAACTATGGCTACACCTTC
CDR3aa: CSVEGVANYGYTF

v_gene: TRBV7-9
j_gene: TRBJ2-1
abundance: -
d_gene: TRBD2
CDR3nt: TGTGCCAGCAGCTTAGAGAGCGGGAGGGCGAGTGAGCAGTTCTTC
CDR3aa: CASSLESGRASEQFF

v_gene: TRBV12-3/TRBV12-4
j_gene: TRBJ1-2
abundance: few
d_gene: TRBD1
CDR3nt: TGTGCCGGTCGGGACAGGGGGCTCCTTAACTATGGCTACACCTTC
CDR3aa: CAGRDRGLLNYGYTF

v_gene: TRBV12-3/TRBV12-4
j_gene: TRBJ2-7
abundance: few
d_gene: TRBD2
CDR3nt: TGTGCCAGCAGTTTATATCTCGCGGGAGGCTCCTACGAGCAGTACTTC
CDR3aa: CASSLYLAGGSYEQYF

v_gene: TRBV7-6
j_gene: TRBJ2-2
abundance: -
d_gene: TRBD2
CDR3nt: TGTGCCAGCAGCCCGCTAGCGGGAGGGGGCACCGGGGAGCTGTTTTTT
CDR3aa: CASSPLAGGGTGELFF

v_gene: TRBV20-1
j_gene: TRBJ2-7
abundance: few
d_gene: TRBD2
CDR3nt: TGCAGTGCCTTAGGACTAGCGGGCATCCACGAGCAGTACTTC
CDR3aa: CSALGLAGIHEQYF

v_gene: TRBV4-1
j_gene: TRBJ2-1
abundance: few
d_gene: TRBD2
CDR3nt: TGCGCCAGCAGCCAAGTAACGGCTAGCGGTAAAAATGAGCAGTTCTTC
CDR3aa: CASSQVTASGKNEQFF

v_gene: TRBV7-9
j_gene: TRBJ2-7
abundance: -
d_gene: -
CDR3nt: TGTGCCAGCAGCTTCGGGCCGGCAGTCTACGAGCAGTACTTC
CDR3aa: CASSFGPAVYEQYF

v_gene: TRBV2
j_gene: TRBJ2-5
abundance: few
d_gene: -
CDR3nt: TGTGCCATCTGGACTGACTCTCAAGAGACCCAGTACTTC
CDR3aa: CAIWTDSQETQYF

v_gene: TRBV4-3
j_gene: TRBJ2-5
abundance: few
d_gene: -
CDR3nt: TGCGCCAGCAGCCAAGATTTGTGGGGGGTGTACCAAGAGACCCAGTACTTC
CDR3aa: CASSQDLWGVYQETQYF

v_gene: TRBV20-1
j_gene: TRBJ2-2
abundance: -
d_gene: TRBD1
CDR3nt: TGCAGTGCTAGAGACACAGGGGGCGAAGCCGGGGAGCTGTTTTTT
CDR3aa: CSARDTGGEAGELFF

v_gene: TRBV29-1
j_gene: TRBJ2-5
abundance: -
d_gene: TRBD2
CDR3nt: TGCAGCGTATCGGCTCCGGGAGGGGAAGAGACCCAGTACTTC
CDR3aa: CSVSAPGGEETQYF

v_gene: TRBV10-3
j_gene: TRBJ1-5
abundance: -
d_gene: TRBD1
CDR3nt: TGTGCCATCAGTGAACACCTCAGCCGACAGGGTGGTAGCAATCAGCCCCAGCATTTT
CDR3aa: CAISEHLSRQGGSNQPQHF

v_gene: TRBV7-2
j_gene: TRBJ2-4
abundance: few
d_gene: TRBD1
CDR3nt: TGTGCCAGCAGACATGCCGGGACAGGGGTAGAAAACATTCAGTACTTC
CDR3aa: CASRHAGTGVENIQYF

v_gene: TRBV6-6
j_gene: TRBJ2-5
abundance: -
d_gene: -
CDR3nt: TGTGCCAGCAGTTATGAGGCAGGGCCTATGGAGACCCAGTACTTC
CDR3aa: CASSYEAGPMETQYF

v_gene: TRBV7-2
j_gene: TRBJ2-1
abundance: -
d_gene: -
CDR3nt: TGTGCCAGCAGCTTATTACACGGGGCCCCAAATGAGCAGTTCTTC
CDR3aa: CASSLLHGAPNEQFF

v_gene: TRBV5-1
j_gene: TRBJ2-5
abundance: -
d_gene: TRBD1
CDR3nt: TGCGCCAGCCGAGGACAGGGCATCGAGACCCAGTACTTC
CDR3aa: CASRGQGIETQYF

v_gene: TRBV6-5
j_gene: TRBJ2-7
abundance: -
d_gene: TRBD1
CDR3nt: TGTGCCAGCAGTTCCATCCCGACAGGGTTAACCTACGAGCAGTACTTC
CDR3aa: CASSSIPTGLTYEQYF

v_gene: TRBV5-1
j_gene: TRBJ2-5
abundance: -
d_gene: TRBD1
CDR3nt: TGCGCCAGCAGCTTGGACGGGACAGGGGACGGGCAGTACTTC
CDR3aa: CASSLDGTGDGQYF

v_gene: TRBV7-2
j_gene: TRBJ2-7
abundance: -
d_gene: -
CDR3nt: TGTGCCAGCAGCTTAGCCGGAGGGTTGGTGGCTATCGAGCAGTACTTC
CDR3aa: CASSLAGGLVAIEQYF

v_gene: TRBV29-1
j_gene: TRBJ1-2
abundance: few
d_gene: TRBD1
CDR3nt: TGCAGCGTTGAAGGGCAGGGGGCTAACTATGGCTACACCTTC
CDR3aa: CSVEGQGANYGYTF

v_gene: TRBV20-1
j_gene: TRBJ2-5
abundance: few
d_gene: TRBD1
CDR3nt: TGCAGTGCTAGAGATGTTGGGACAGGGGTATTGAAGACCCAGTACTTC
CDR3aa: CSARDVGTGVLKTQYF

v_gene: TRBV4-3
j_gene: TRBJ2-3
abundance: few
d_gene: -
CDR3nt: TGCGCCAGCAGCCAGGGGGGAGAGACCACAGATACGCAGTATTTT
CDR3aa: CASSQGGETTDTQYF